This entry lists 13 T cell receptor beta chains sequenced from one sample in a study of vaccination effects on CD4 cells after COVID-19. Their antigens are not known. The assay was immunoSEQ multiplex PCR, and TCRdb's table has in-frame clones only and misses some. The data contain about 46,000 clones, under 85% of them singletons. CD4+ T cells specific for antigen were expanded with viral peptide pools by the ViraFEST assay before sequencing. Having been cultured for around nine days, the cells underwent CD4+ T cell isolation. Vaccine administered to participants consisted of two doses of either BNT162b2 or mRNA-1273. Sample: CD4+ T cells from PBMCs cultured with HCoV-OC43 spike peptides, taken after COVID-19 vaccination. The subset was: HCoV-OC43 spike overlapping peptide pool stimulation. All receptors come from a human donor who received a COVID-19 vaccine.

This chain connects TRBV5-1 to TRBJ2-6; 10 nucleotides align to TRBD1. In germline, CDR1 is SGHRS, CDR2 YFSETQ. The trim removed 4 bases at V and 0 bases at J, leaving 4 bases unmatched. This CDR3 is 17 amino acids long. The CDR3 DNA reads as TGCGCCAGCAGCCCGGACAGGGGGGTCTCTGGGGCCAACGTCCTGACTTTC. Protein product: CASSPDRGVSGANVLTF. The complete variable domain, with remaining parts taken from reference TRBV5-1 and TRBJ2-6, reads KAGVTQTPRYLIKTRGQQVTLSCSPISGHRSVSWYQQTPGQGLQFLFEYFSETQRNKGNFPGRFSGRQFSNSRSEMNVSTLELGDSALYLCASSPDRGVSGANVLTFGAGSRLTVL.

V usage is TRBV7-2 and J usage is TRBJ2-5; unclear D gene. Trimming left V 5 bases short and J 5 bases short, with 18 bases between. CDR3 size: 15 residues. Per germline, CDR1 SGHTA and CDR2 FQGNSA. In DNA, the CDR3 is TGTGCCAGCAGCAAAAACTCCGGTGAGAAGGAGACCCAGTACTTC. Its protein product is CASSKNSGEKETQYF.

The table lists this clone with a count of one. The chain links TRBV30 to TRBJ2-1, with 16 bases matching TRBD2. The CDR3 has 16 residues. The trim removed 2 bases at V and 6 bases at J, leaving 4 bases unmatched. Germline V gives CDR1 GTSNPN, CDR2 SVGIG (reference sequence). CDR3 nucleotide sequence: TGTGCCTGGAGTACCGGGACTAGCGGGGGGGCCAATGAGCAGTTCTTC. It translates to CAWSTGTSGGANEQFF.

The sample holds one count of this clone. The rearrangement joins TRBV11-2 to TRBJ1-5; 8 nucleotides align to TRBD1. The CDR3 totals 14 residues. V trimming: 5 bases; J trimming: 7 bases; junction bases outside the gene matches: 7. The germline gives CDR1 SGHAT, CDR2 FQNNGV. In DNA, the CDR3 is TGTGCCAGCAGCACACAGGGGGACCAACAGCCCCAGCATTTT. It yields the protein CASSTQGDQQPQHF.

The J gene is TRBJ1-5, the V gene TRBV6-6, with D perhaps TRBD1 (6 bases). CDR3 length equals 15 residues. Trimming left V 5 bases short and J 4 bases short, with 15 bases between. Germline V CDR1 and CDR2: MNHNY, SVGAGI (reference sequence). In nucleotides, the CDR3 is TGTGCCAGCAGTGTCGTGGGGGGGGCAAATCAGCCCCAGCATTTT. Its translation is CASSVVGGANQPQHF.

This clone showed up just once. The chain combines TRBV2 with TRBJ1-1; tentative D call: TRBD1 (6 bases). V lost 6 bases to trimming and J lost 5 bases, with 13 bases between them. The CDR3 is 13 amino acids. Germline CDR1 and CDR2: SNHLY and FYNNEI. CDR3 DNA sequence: TGTGCCAGCAGGGCGACAGGTGCGACTGAAGCTTTCTTT. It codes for CASRATGATEAFF.

In DNA, the CDR3 is TGTGCCAGCAGCGTCGGGACTGTGGATGAAAAACTGTTTTTT. Amino acid sequence: CASSVGTVDEKLFF. The V and J genes are TRBV9 and TRBJ1-4, with a weak D call TRBD1 (5 bases). This CDR3 is 14 amino acids long. V dropped 2 bases and J dropped 6 bases, with 11 bases sitting between them. Germline values: CDR1 SGDLS, CDR2 YYNGEE. The full variable domain, in which reference TRBV9 and TRBJ1-4 provide the parts outside the CDR3, is DSGVTQTPKHLITATGQRVTLRCSPRSGDLSVYWYQQSLDQGLQFLIQYYNGEERAKGNILERFSAQQFPDLHSELNLSSLELGDSALYFCASSVGTVDEKLFFGSGTQLSVL.

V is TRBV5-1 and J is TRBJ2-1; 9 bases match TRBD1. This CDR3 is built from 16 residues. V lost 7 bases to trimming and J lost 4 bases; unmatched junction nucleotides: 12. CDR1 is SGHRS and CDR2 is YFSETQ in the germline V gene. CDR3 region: CASLPGTGPPYNEQFF. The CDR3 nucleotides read TGCGCCAGCCTGCCCGGGACAGGGCCCCCTTACAATGAGCAGTTCTTC.

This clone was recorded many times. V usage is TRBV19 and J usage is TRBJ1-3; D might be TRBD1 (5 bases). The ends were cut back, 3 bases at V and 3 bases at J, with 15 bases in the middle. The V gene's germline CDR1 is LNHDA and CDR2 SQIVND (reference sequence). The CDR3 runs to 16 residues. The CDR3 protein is CASSIMGEGLGNTIYF. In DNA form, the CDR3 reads TGTGCCAGTAGTATTATGGGGGAAGGCCTTGGAAACACCATATATTTT.

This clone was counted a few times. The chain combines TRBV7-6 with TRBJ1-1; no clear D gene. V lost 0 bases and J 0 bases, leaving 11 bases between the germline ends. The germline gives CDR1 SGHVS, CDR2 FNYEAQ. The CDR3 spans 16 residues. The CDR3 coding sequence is TGTGCCAGCAGCTTAGCGACCCCACCAGTGAACACTGAAGCTTTCTTT. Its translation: CASSLATPPVNTEAFF.

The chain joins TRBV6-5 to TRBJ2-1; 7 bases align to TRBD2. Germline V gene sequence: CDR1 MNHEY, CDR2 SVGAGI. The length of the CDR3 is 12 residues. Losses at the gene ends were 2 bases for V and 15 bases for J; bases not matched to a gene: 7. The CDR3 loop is CASSYTSGVLFF. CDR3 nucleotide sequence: TGTGCCAGCAGTTACACAAGCGGGGTTCTGTTCTTC.

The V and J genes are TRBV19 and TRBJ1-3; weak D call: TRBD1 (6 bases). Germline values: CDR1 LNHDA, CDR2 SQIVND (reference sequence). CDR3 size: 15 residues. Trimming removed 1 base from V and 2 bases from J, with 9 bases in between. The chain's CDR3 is CASSIGGGPGNTIYF. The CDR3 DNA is TGTGCCAGTAGTATAGGGGGGGGGCCTGGAAACACCATATATTTT.

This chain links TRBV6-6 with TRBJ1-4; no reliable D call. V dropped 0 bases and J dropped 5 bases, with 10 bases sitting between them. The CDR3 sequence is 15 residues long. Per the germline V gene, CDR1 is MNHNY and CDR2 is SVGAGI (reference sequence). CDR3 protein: CASSYSGRENEKLFF. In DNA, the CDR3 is TGTGCCAGCAGTTACTCCGGACGGGAGAATGAAAAACTGTTTTTT.